This entry is about one TCR beta chain. Antigen unknown. This specimen comes from a study of PD-1 blockade in classical Hodgkin lymphoma. Germline V CDR1 and CDR2: KGHSH, LQKENI. The V end was cut by 1 base, the J end by 5 bases, with 19 bases between. The CDR3 sequence is 17 residues long. Stated time point: newly diagnosed, previously untreated cHL patient sample. TCRdb keeps only in-frame clones here, not all; method: immunoSEQ multiplex PCR. The sample holds around 50,000 clones, just over 90% seen once. Study-level findings and limits: Reports described newly diagnosed patients as having lower baseline TCR diversity than healthy donors.

This TCR derives from a human donor with classical Hodgkin lymphoma. Sample: peripheral blood mononuclear cells (PBMCs). The V gene is TRBV18, the J gene TRBJ2-3; a possible D gene is TRBD1 (7 bases). The CDR3: CASSPRTGANRGDTQYF. CDR3 coding DNA: TGTGCCAGCTCACCACGAACGGGGGCGAACAGGGGAGATACGCAGTATTTT.